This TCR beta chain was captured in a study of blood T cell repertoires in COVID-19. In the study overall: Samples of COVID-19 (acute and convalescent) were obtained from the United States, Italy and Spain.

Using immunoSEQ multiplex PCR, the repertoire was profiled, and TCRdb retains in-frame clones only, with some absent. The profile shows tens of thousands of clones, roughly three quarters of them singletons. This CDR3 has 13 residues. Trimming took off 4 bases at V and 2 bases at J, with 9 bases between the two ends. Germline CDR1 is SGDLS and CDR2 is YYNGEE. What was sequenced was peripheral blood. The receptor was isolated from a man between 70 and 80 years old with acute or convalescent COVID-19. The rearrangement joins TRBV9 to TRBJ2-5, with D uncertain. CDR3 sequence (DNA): TGTGCCAGCAGCCCCCAGAATCAAGAGACCCAGTACTTC. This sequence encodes CASSPQNQETQYF. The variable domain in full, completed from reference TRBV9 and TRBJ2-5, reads DSGVTQTPKHLITATGQRVTLRCSPRSGDLSVYWYQQSLDQGLQFLIQYYNGEERAKGNILERFSAQQFPDLHSELNLSSLELGDSALYFCASSPQNQETQYFGPGTRLLVL.